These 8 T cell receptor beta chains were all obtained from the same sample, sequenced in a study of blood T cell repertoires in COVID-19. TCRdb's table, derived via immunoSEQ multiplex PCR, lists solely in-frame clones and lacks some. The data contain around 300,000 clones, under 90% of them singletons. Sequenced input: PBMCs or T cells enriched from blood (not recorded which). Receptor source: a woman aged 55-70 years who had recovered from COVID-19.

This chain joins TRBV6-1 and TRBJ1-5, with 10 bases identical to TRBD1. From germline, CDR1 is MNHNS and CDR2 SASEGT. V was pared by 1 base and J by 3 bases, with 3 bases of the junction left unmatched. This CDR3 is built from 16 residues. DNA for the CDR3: TGTGCCAGCAGTGAAGTGGGACAGGGGTACAATCAGCCCCAGCATTTT. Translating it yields CASSEVGQGYNQPQHF.

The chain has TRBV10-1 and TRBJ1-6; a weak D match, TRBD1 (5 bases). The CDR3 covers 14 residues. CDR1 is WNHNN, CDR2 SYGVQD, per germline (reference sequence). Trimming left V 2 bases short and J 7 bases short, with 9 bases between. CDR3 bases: TGCGCCAGCAGTGAGCCCGGGGGGAATTCACCCCTCCACTTT. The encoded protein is CASSEPGGNSPLHF.

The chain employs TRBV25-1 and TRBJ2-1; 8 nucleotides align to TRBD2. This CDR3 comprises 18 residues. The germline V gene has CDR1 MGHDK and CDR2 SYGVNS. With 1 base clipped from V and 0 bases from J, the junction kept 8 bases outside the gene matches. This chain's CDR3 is CASSEWVSGKSSYNEQFF. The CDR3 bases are TGTGCCAGCAGTGAATGGGTTAGCGGGAAAAGCTCCTACAATGAGCAGTTCTTC.

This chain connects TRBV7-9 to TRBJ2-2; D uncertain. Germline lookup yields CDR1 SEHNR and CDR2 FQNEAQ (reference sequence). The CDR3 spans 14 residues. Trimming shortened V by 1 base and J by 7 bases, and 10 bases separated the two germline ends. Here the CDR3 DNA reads TGTGCCAGCAGCTTAGAGGCGGTTAGCGGGGAGCTGTTTTTT. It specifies CASSLEAVSGELFF.

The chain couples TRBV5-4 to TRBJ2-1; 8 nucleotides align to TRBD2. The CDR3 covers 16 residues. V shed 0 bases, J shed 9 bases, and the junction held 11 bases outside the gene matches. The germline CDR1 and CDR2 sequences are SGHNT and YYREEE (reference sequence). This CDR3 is CASSLAGLGRGGEQFF. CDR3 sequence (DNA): TGTGCCAGCAGCTTGGCGGGACTAGGTAGGGGAGGTGAGCAGTTCTTC.

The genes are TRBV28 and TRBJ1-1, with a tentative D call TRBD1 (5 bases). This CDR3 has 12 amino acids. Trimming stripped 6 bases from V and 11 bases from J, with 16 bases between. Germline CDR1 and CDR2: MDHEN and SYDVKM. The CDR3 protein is CASSQRGLEAFF. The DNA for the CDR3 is TGTGCCAGCAGCCAAAGGGGTTTGGAGGCTTTCTTT.

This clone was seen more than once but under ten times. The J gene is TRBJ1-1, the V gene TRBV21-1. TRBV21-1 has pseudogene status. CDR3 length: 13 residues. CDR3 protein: CASNPGGAEEAFF. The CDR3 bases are TGTGCCAGCAACCCGGGGGGGGCGGAAGAAGCTTTCTTT.

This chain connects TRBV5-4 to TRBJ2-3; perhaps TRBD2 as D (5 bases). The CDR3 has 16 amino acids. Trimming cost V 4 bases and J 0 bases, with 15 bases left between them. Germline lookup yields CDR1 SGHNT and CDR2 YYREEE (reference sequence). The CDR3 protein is CASSAGLEFSTDTQYF. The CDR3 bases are TGTGCCAGCAGCGCCGGACTGGAGTTTAGCACAGATACGCAGTATTTT.